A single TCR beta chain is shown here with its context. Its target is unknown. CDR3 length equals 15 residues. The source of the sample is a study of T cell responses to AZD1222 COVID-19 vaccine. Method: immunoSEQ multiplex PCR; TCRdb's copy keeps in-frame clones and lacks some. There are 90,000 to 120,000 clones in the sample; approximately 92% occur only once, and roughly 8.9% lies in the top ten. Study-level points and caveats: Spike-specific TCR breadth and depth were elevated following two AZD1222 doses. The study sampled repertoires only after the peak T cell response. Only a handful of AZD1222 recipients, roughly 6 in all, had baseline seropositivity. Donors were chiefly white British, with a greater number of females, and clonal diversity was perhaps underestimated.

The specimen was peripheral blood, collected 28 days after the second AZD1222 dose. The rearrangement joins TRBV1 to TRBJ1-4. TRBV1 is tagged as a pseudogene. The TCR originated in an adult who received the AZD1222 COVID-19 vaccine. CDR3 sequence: CTSSQTGTGNEKLFF. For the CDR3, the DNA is TGCACCAGCAGCCAAACCGGGACCGGAAATGAAAAACTGTTTTTT.